The 21 T cell receptor beta chains listed next were all sequenced from one sample in a study of blood T cells in healthy people across ages. A second about 7 to 12 cycle PCR used barcoded and J-beta primers. TCRdb re-called the 5' RACE reads through MiXCR, storing one row per CDR3 protein. Here the sample spans about 670,000 distinct CDR3 sequences, approximately 40% being singletons. Sequenced sample: blood. These receptors came from a man aged 80 or over in good health.

In the case of this clonotype: A much larger clone differs from this one at a single base, so this may be a read error. The gene calls are TRBV6-2 or TRBV6-3 and TRBJ2-1, with 7 bases that match TRBD2. Germline V gives CDR1 MNHEY, CDR2 SVGEGT. This CDR3 is 14 amino acids long. The CDR3 bases are TGTGCCAGCACCAGGACTAGTTCCTACAATGAGCAGCTCTTC. Translated, it gives CASTRTSSYNEQLF.

This clonotype came up many times. The gene calls are TRBV5-1 and TRBJ1-2; TRBD1 agrees at 7 bases. CDR3 length: 13 residues. The germline CDR1 and CDR2 sequences are SGHRS and YFSETQ. The V gene end was trimmed by 2 bases and the J gene end by 2 bases; junction bases not matched to a gene: 0. Here the CDR3 reads CASSLQGNYGYTF. The CDR3 nucleotides read TGCGCCAGCAGCTTACAGGGGAACTATGGCTACACCTTC.

This clonotype was observed a few times. This chain joins TRBV20-1 and TRBJ2-1; D unresolved. This CDR3 spans 17 amino acids. Trimming cost V 6 bases and J 7 bases, with 28 bases left between them. Germline V gene lookup returns CDR1 DFQATT and CDR2 SNEGSKA (reference sequence). CDR3 protein: CSAPGLEVVLTSNEQFF. As DNA, the CDR3 is TGCAGTGCACCCGGCCTGGAAGTGGTTCTTACGTCGAATGAGCAGTTCTTC.

The chain couples TRBV5-1 to TRBJ2-7; tentative D call: TRBD1 (6 bases). The CDR3 is 13 amino acids. V lost 0 bases to trimming and J lost 8 bases, with 12 bases between them. Germline values: CDR1 SGHRS, CDR2 YFSETQ. The CDR3 is CASSLGGQKQQYF. In DNA, the CDR3 is TGCGCCAGCAGCTTGGGGGGGCAAAAGCAGCAGTACTTC. The whole variable domain, filled in from reference TRBV5-1 and TRBJ2-7, reads KAGVTQTPRYLIKTRGQQVTLSCSPISGHRSVSWYQQTPGQGLQFLFEYFSETQRNKGNFPGRFSGRQFSNSRSEMNVSTLELGDSALYLCASSLGGQKQQYFGPGTRLTVT.

Note on this clonotype: One end of the junction fails to match germline, which may point to a read error. The gene calls are TRBV9 and TRBJ2-2; no clear D gene. Germline CDR1 reads SGDLS; CDR2 reads YYNGEE. The CDR3 covers 14 residues. The CDR3, as DNA: TGTGCCACCAGCATGGACGCCTCCACCGGGGAGCTGTTTTTT. Its protein is CATSMDASTGELFF.

The chain has TRBV20-1 and TRBJ1-2; 8 positions agree with TRBD1. This CDR3 is 15 amino acids long. Germline assignment: CDR1 DFQATT and CDR2 SNEGSKA (reference sequence). V dropped 0 bases and J dropped 2; count of bases not matched to a gene: 5. The CDR3 region is CSARERTGTNYGYTF. As DNA, the CDR3 is TGCAGTGCTAGAGAGCGGACAGGGACGAACTATGGCTACACCTTC.

This clonotype appeared a few times. The chain joins TRBV2 to TRBJ1-5; D unresolved. CDR3 length equals 13 residues. V was pared by 3 bases and J by 6 bases, with 9 bases between. Germline CDR1 is SNHLY and CDR2 is FYNNEI. CDR3 DNA: TGTGCCAGCAGTGAGGTACCGAGTCAGCCCCAGCATTTT. As protein: CASSEVPSQPQHF.

The chain has TRBV4-3 and TRBJ2-3; 7 bases are shared with TRBD1. V lost 4 bases, J lost 0 bases, and 7 bases stayed unmatched. From germline, CDR1 is LGHNA and CDR2 YSLEER. The CDR3 extends over 16 amino acids. The CDR3 is CASSRGTAPSTDTQYF. DNA for the CDR3: TGCGCCAGCAGCCGAGGGACAGCACCTAGCACAGATACGCAGTATTTT.

This clonotype came up a few times. This may arise from a read error, as a much more abundant clone is one base away. The genes are TRBV13 and TRBJ2-6; D possibly uses TRBD1 or TRBD2 (6 bases each). The CDR3 contains 16 residues. Trimming took off 4 bases at V and 3 bases at J, with 13 bases between the two ends. The germline gives CDR1 PRHDT, CDR2 FYEKMQ (reference sequence). CDR3 loop: CASSSRGGHGANVLTF. The DNA of the CDR3 is TGTGCCAGCAGCTCCAGGGGAGGTCATGGGGCCAACGTCCTGACTTTC.

The genes are TRBV30 and TRBJ1-6; perhaps TRBD1 as D (6 bases). Germline V gives CDR1 GTSNPN, CDR2 SVGIG (reference sequence). V was shortened by 3 bases and J by 10 bases, with 16 bases between the two germline ends. CDR3 length: 14 residues. CDR3 sequence reads: CAWRIKQGWSPLHF. The CDR3, as DNA: TGTGCCTGGAGAATAAAACAGGGATGGTCACCCCTCCACTTT.

A single count supports this clonotype. The CDR3 DNA follows: TGTGCCAGCAGCTCCCTGGGAGGGAGGGGCACTGAAGCTTTCTTT. It encodes CASSSLGGRGTEAFF. The V gene is TRBV21-1, the J gene TRBJ1-1. TRBV21-1 is annotated as a pseudogene. This CDR3 comprises 15 residues.

This chain joins TRBV20-1 and TRBJ2-7; D ambiguous. The CDR3 runs to 12 residues. V dropped 3 bases and J dropped 3 bases, with 9 bases sitting between them. Germline CDR1 is DFQATT and CDR2 is SNEGSKA (reference sequence). The CDR3 here is CSARIGFYEQYF. CDR3 DNA sequence: TGCAGTGCTAGGATCGGATTCTACGAGCAGTACTTC.

The chain links TRBV7-8 to TRBJ2-5, with D possibly matching TRBD1 (5 bases). This CDR3 has 13 amino acids. The ends were cut back, 4 bases at V and 9 bases at J, with 15 bases in the middle. Germline V gene sequence: CDR1 SGHVS, CDR2 FQNEAQ. Written as DNA, the CDR3 is TGTGCCAGCAGCTCCCGGTCAGGGCTCGCCCAGTACTTC. Its translation: CASSSRSGLAQYF.

The V and J genes are TRBV5-1 and TRBJ1-2; D unclear. CDR1 is SGHRS, CDR2 YFSETQ, per germline. Trimming took off 7 bases at V and 4 bases at J, with 14 bases between the two ends. This CDR3 spans 13 amino acids. CDR3: CASGLLHPYGYTF. DNA of the CDR3: TGCGCCAGCGGACTTCTCCACCCCTATGGCTACACCTTC.

The table lists this clonotype with many counts. This chain links TRBV7-2 with TRBJ2-5, with a tentative D call TRBD1 (6 bases). Germline values: CDR1 SGHTA, CDR2 FQGNSA. The V end was cut by 5 bases, the J end by 5 bases, with 18 bases between. This CDR3 has 15 residues. In nucleotides, the CDR3 is TGTGCCAGCAGCAAAAACCGGCCAGGGGTGGAGACCCAGTACTTC. This translates into CASSKNRPGVETQYF.

This sequence joins TRBV3-1 and TRBJ1-2; D ambiguous. V was trimmed by 1 base and J by 6 bases, leaving 9 bases between them. This CDR3 comprises 13 residues. Germline loops: CDR1 LGHDT, CDR2 YNNKEL (reference sequence). This CDR3 reads CASSQVTGNGYTF. The DNA for the CDR3 is TGTGCCAGCAGCCAAGTCACGGGAAATGGCTACACCTTC.

In the case of this clonotype: The junction shows a germline mismatch at one end, possibly a read error. This rearrangement joins TRBV10-3 to TRBJ2-3; 10 bases match TRBD2. Germline V lookup: CDR1 ENHRY, CDR2 SYGVKD. The CDR3 is made up of 16 amino acids. CDR3 loop: CATSEKLAGLTDTQYF. The CDR3 coding sequence is TGTGCCACCAGTGAGAAACTAGCGGGACTCACAGATACGCAGTATTTT.

This clonotype was seen only a few times. A much bigger clone sits one base away, suggesting this may be a read error. The chain joins TRBV7-7 to TRBJ2-3; 9 bases match TRBD2. Germline assignment: CDR1 SSHAT and CDR2 FNYEAQ (reference sequence). The CDR3 consists of 17 residues. The CDR3 here is CAGSAGLGREGLDTQYF. The CDR3 nucleotides are TGTGCTGGCAGCGCCGGACTAGGGCGGGAGGGCCTCGATACGCAGTATTTT.

In its sample, this clonotype was seen many times. The CDR3 nucleotides read TGTGCCAGCAGCTCACAGAGGGAGACCCAGTACTTC. Protein: CASSSQRETQYF. V and J are TRBV3-1 and TRBJ2-5; unclear D gene. This CDR3 comprises 12 residues. Germline V lookup: CDR1 LGHDT, CDR2 YNNKEL (reference sequence). V was clipped by 5 bases and J by 5 bases, with 9 bases between them.

This clonotype was observed a few times. J is TRBJ2-7 and V is TRBV7-3, with 7 bases that match TRBD1. CDR3 size: 13 residues. CDR1 SGHTA and CDR2 FQGTGA come from the germline V gene. V was clipped by 4 bases and J by 6 bases; unmatched bases: 6. CDR3 sequence reads: CASSSDRSGEQYF. The DNA for the CDR3 is TGTGCCAGCAGCTCGGACAGGTCCGGCGAGCAGTACTTC.

This chain uses TRBV11-2 with TRBJ2-7; D gene unclear. The CDR3 runs to 11 residues. Germline V CDR1 and CDR2: SGHAT, FQNNGV. The V end was cut by 5 bases, the J end by 3 bases, with 5 bases between. The chain's CDR3 is CASSPHYEQYF. DNA of the CDR3: TGTGCCAGCAGCCCCCACTACGAGCAGTACTTC.